This TCR beta chain was found in a study of human T cells and chemical hapten exposure. Looking at the study overall: Application of 0.01% DPC to the upper back was done by patch test, with a reading at 6 days. Recorded diagnoses among the mostly female patients were alopecia areata, totalis or universalis.

Study-wide results and caveats: Expanded TCRs showed more large CDR3 clusters than pre-sensitization or healthy control sets. After DPC sensitization, TCRs above 1 in 1000 frequency showed no change.

Time point in this sample: pre-sensitization, week 0. Sample treatment: therapeutic diphenylcyclopropenone sensitization with weekly scalp DPC. Total RNA came from unfractionated whole blood. Germline values: CDR1 MDHEN, CDR2 SYDVKM. The ends lost 4 bases at V and 5 bases at J; junction bases unmatched: 7. The CDR3 covers 14 residues. There are a few counts of this clonotype. Its antigen is undetermined. TCRdb re-analysed the RACE reads in MiXCR, keeping a single row per CDR3 protein. The sample shows tens of thousands of distinct CDR3 sequences, 12% of them seen only once. V gene TRBV28 combines with J gene TRBJ2-5; 7 positions agree with TRBD1. Sequences were derived from whole blood, sampled in connection with sensitization to the hapten diphenylcyclopropenone (DPC). This sequence was found in a woman in her thirties or forties with alopecia areata. Some clones in this sample may be carry-over from other donors' samples. CDR3 sequence reads: CASSSGQIGETQYF. The CDR3 coding sequence is TGTGCCAGCAGTTCGGGACAGATTGGTGAGACCCAGTACTTC.